One sample yielded the 25 T cell receptor beta chains listed below, sequenced in a study of cytomegalovirus exposure and HLA in healthy donors. 60 Vbeta and 13 Jbeta primers were used in PCR. Generated by immunoSEQ multiplex PCR, the TCRdb table keeps only in-frame clones and is missing some. This table holds 110,000 or so clones, about three quarters found once. Sequenced sample: PBMCs. The source of these receptors is a female donor in good health and CMV-seronegative.

This clone appeared once. V gene TRBV5-6 combines with J gene TRBJ1-2; no reliable D call. CDR1 is SGHDT and CDR2 is YYEEEE in the germline V gene. The CDR3 covers 15 residues. Trimming took 4 bases from V and 3 from J, leaving 16 bases between them. The CDR3 protein is CASSRAGRGDYGYTF. The CDR3 DNA reads TGTGCCAGCAGCCGCGCCGGGCGCGGGGACTATGGCTACACCTTC.

The rearrangement uses TRBV7-9 and TRBJ2-1; D may be TRBD1 (5 bases). Germline assignment: CDR1 SEHNR and CDR2 FQNEAQ (reference sequence). V was shortened by 5 bases and J by 10 bases, with 9 bases between the two germline ends. The CDR3 is made up of 11 amino acids. This CDR3 is CASSTRQEQFF. DNA of the CDR3: TGTGCCAGCAGCACTCGACAGGAGCAGTTCTTC.

This chain uses TRBV7-8 with TRBJ1-1, with a tentative D call TRBD1 (6 bases). Germline values: CDR1 SGHVS, CDR2 FQNEAQ. V dropped 2 bases and J dropped 0 bases, with 10 bases sitting between them. This CDR3 contains 15 residues. Written as DNA, the CDR3 is TGTGCCAGCAGCTTACGAGGGGGTGTGAACACTGAAGCTTTCTTT. This encodes CASSLRGGVNTEAFF.

The chain uses TRBV29-1 and TRBJ1-2; D uncertain. The CDR3 runs 12 residues. Per the germline V gene, CDR1 is SQVTM and CDR2 is ANQGSEA. The V and J ends lost 6 bases and 3 bases respectively, with 11 bases between them. This CDR3 reads CSVDEGYYGYTF. The CDR3 DNA is TGCAGCGTAGATGAGGGATACTATGGCTACACCTTC.

As for this clone: The same CDR3 also results from other DNA sequences found in this sample. The chain is built from TRBV27 and TRBJ2-7; 11 bases align to TRBD1. This CDR3 is built from 14 residues. Germline values: CDR1 MNHEY, CDR2 SMNVEV (reference sequence). V shed 2 bases, J shed 4 bases, and the junction held 1 base outside the gene matches. The CDR3 is CASSLGQGAYEQYF. The CDR3 DNA is TGTGCCAGCAGTTTAGGACAGGGGGCTTACGAGCAGTACTTC.

V is TRBV7-9 and J is TRBJ2-5; TRBD2 aligns across 10 bases. J was trimmed by 3 bases and V by 3 bases; bases with no gene match: 7. The CDR3 contains 16 residues. Germline-derived CDR1 and CDR2 are SEHNR and FQNEAQ (reference sequence). This chain's CDR3 is CASSFTGTSAKETQYF. The CDR3 DNA sequence: TGTGCCAGCAGCTTCACCGGGACTAGCGCAAAAGAGACCCAGTACTTC.

The V call is TRBV6-5, the J call TRBJ1-3; 7 bases map to TRBD1. CDR1 MNHEY and CDR2 SVGAGI come from the germline V gene. V shed 0 bases and J 4 bases; nucleotides not matched to a gene: 3. The CDR3 extends over 15 amino acids. The CDR3 DNA reads TGTGCCAGCAGTTACTCAAGGGGGCGCGGAAACACCATATATTTT. The encoded protein is CASSYSRGRGNTIYF.

Concerning this clone itself: Other DNA sequences from this sample encode an identical CDR3 as well. The chain employs TRBV30 and TRBJ1-3; the match to TRBD1 covers 8 bases. Germline V CDR1 and CDR2: GTSNPN, SVGIG (reference sequence). The V gene end was trimmed by 0 bases and the J gene end by 0 bases; junction bases not matched to a gene: 1. The CDR3 loop spans 15 amino acids. The CDR3 reads CAWSVQGGSGNTIYF. CDR3 DNA sequence: TGTGCCTGGAGTGTACAGGGGGGCTCTGGAAACACCATATATTTT.

The chain links TRBV5-6 to TRBJ2-1; perhaps TRBD1 as D (5 bases). V was trimmed by 1 base and J by 6 bases, leaving 14 bases between them. Per germline, CDR1 SGHDT and CDR2 YYEEEE. There are 15 residues in the CDR3. CDR3 amino acids: CASSLFQGRVNEQFF. The CDR3 DNA is TGTGCCAGCAGCTTGTTCCAGGGTAGGGTCAATGAGCAGTTCTTC.

The chain carries TRBV27 and TRBJ1-5; 8 positions match TRBD1. Germline V gives CDR1 MNHEY, CDR2 SMNVEV (reference sequence). The CDR3 spans 15 residues. V lost 6 bases and J lost 2; bases outside the gene matches: 6. The CDR3 reads CASRLDRGGNQPQHF. In nucleotides, the CDR3 is TGTGCCAGCAGATTAGACAGGGGTGGCAATCAGCCCCAGCATTTT.

This sequence joins TRBV10-1 and TRBJ2-2; 7 nucleotides align to TRBD1. The V and J ends lost 10 bases and 7 bases, in that order; junction bases with no gene match: 9. The CDR3 contains 13 residues. The germline gives CDR1 WNHNN, CDR2 SYGVQD (reference sequence). Here the CDR3 DNA reads TGCGCCACCAATACAGGGGAAGGCGGGGAGCTGTTTTTT. It translates to CATNTGEGGELFF.

The chain is built from TRBV19 and TRBJ2-2, with 10 bases aligning to TRBD1. Germline V CDR1 and CDR2: LNHDA, SQIVND (reference sequence). V trimming: 5 bases; J trimming: 4 bases; junction bases outside the gene matches: 13. CDR3 length: 18 amino acids. This CDR3 reads CASSPSRDRGQGTGELFF. CDR3 DNA: TGTGCCAGTAGTCCGTCCCGGGACAGGGGACAGGGCACCGGGGAGCTGTTTTTT.

The chain recombines TRBV6-5 with TRBJ2-7; TRBD1 aligns across 7 bases. V shed 6 bases and J 4 bases; nucleotides not matched to a gene: 6. There are 13 residues in the CDR3. Germline lookup yields CDR1 MNHEY and CDR2 SVGAGI. This chain's CDR3 is CASSPRGWYEQYF. The CDR3 DNA reads as TGTGCCAGCAGCCCCAGGGGGTGGTACGAGCAGTACTTC.

There are a few counts of this clone. J is TRBJ1-4 and V is TRBV19; 7 bases are a match to TRBD1. From germline, CDR1 is LNHDA and CDR2 SQIVND (reference sequence). The CDR3 runs 14 residues. J lost 6 bases, V lost 3 bases, and 4 bases had no gene match. CDR3 bases: TGTGCCAGTAGTATCCGGACAGGTTATGAAAAACTGTTTTTT. This encodes CASSIRTGYEKLFF.

The chain employs TRBV7-2 and TRBJ1-6, with D tentatively TRBD1 (5 bases). The germline gives CDR1 SGHTA, CDR2 FQGNSA. Between the trimmed V and J ends, which lost 0 bases and 3 bases, there was a span of 9 bases. The CDR3 covers 16 residues. Here the CDR3 DNA reads TGTGCCAGCAGCTTAGCAGGAGGGGTCTATAATTCACCCCTCCACTTT. Protein: CASSLAGGVYNSPLHF.

The chain has TRBV5-5 and TRBJ2-3; TRBD1 aligns across 9 bases. Germline loops: CDR1 SGHKS, CDR2 YYEKEE (reference sequence). The CDR3 spans 14 residues. The V gene end was trimmed by 5 bases and the J gene end by 4 bases; junction bases not matched to a gene: 5. CDR3 in amino acids: CASSSGQGSDTQYF. For the CDR3, the DNA is TGTGCCAGCAGTTCGGGACAGGGATCAGATACGCAGTATTTT.

The V gene is TRBV5-1, the J gene TRBJ2-3; TRBD2 agrees at 13 bases. The CDR3 covers 17 residues. Germline CDR1 and CDR2: SGHRS and YFSETQ. With 6 bases clipped from V and 2 bases from J, the junction kept 9 bases outside the gene matches. In DNA, the CDR3 is TGCGCCAGCATGGGAACTAGCGGGGGGGCCTTCACAGATACGCAGTATTTT. Translation gives CASMGTSGGAFTDTQYF.

This chain links TRBV11-2 with TRBJ1-5; 10 nucleotides align to TRBD1. CDR1 SGHAT and CDR2 FQNNGV come from the germline V gene. This CDR3 contains 15 residues. Trimming at V came to 4 bases and at J to 3 bases, leaving 3 bases not matched to a gene. Written as DNA, the CDR3 is TGTGCCAGCAGCTGGGGACAGGGGAACAATCAGCCCCAGCATTTT. The encoded protein is CASSWGQGNNQPQHF.

The CDR3 nucleotides read TGTGCCAGCAGCTTCAGGGGAGTGGAAGCTTTCTTT. Translation: CASSFRGVEAFF. The V and J genes are TRBV7-8 and TRBJ1-1; a weak D match, TRBD1 (6 bases). Per the germline V gene, CDR1 is SGHVS and CDR2 is FQNEAQ. The CDR3 extends over 12 amino acids. The V and J ends lost 3 bases and 8 bases respectively, with 10 bases between them.

This rearrangement joins TRBV6-5 to TRBJ2-7, with D perhaps TRBD1 (7 bases). The germline V gene has CDR1 MNHEY and CDR2 SVGAGI. This CDR3 has 15 amino acids. The V end was cut by 5 bases, the J end by 2 bases, with 16 bases between. CDR3 sequence reads: CASSRQGLRTYEQYF. For the CDR3, the DNA is TGTGCCAGCAGTCGACAGGGACTCCGAACCTACGAGCAGTACTTC.

The chain links TRBV7-2 to TRBJ2-2, with 8 bases fitting TRBD1. J was trimmed by 2 bases and V by 6 bases; bases with no gene match: 8. CDR3 length: 16 amino acids. Germline assignment: CDR1 SGHTA and CDR2 FQGNSA. The CDR3 protein is CASSQTGAFNTGELFF. CDR3 sequence (DNA): TGTGCCAGCAGTCAGACAGGGGCCTTCAACACCGGGGAGCTGTTTTTT.

CDR3 region: CAISERNRGTNEKLFF. CDR3 sequence (DNA): TGTGCCATCAGTGAGCGAAACAGGGGGACTAATGAAAAACTGTTTTTT. This chain links TRBV10-3 with TRBJ1-4; 8 bases are shared with TRBD1. The CDR3 sequence is 16 residues long. The J segment lost 2 bases and the V segment lost 2 bases, leaving 4 bases of the junction unmatched. From germline, CDR1 is ENHRY and CDR2 SYGVKD.

The rearrangement links TRBV7-9 to TRBJ2-1; 7 bases are a match to TRBD2. The CDR3 has 15 amino acids. CDR1 SEHNR and CDR2 FQNEAQ come from the germline V gene (reference sequence). The V segment lost 2 bases and the J segment 6 bases; nucleotides outside the gene matches: 7. The CDR3 spells CASSLTGGLLNEQFF. The DNA of the CDR3 is TGTGCCAGCAGCTTAACTGGGGGACTACTCAATGAGCAGTTCTTC.

V gene TRBV6-1 combines with J gene TRBJ1-1, with 8 positions matching TRBD1. J gave up 4 bases and V 2 bases, and 3 bases lay outside the gene matches. CDR1 and CDR2 from the germline V gene are MNHNS and SASEGT. CDR3 length: 14 residues. The CDR3 region has the DNA TGTGCCAGCAGTGAATCAGGGGGCGGCACTGAAGCTTTCTTT. This gives the protein CASSESGGGTEAFF.

This chain joins TRBV5-1 and TRBJ2-3; no reliable D call. Trimming took 0 bases from V and 2 from J, leaving 19 bases between them. The germline V gene encodes CDR1 SGHRS and CDR2 YFSETQ. The length of the CDR3 is 18 residues. CDR3 in DNA: TGCGCCAGCAGCTTGGCGACGGTGGAGACTTACCTCACAGATACGCAGTATTTT. This codes for CASSLATVETYLTDTQYF. The full variable domain, its missing parts supplied by reference TRBV5-1 and TRBJ2-3, is KAGVTQTPRYLIKTRGQQVTLSCSPISGHRSVSWYQQTPGQGLQFLFEYFSETQRNKGNFPGRFSGRQFSNSRSEMNVSTLELGDSALYLCASSLATVETYLTDTQYFGPGTRLTVL.